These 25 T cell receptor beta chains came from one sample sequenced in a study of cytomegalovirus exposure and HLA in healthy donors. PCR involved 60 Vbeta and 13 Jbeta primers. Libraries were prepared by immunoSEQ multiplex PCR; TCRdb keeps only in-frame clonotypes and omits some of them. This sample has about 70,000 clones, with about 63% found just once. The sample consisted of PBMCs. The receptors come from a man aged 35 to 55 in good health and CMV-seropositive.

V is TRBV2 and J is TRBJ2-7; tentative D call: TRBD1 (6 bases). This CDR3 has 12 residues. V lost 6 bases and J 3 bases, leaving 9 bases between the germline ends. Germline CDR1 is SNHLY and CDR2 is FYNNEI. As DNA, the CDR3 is TGTGCCAGCAGGGGGGACAACTACGAGCAGTACTTC. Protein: CASRGDNYEQYF.

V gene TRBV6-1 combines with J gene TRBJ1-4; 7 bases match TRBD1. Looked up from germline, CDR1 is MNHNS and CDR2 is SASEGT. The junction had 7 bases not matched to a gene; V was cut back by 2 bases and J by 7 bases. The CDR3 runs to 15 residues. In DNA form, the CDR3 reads TGTGCCAGCAGTGAATGGGCAGGGGGGTTTGAAAAACTGTTTTTT. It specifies CASSEWAGGFEKLFF.

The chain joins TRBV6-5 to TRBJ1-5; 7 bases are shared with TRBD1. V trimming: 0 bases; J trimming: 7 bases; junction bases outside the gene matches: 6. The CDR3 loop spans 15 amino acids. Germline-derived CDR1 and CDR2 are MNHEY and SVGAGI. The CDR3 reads CASSYSYRGGQPQHF. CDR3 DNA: TGTGCCAGCAGTTACTCCTACAGGGGTGGACAGCCCCAGCATTTT.

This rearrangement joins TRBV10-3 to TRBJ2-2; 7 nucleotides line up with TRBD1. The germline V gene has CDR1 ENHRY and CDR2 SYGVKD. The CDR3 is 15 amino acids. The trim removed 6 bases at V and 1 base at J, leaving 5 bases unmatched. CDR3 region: CAIRPGTENTGELFF. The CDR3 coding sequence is TGTGCCATCAGGCCCGGGACAGAGAACACCGGGGAGCTGTTTTTT.

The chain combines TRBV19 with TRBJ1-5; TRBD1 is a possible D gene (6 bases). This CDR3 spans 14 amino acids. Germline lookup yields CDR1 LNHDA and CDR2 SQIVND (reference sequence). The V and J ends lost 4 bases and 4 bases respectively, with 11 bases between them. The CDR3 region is CASSSSGANQPQHF. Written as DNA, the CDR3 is TGTGCCAGTAGTAGCTCAGGGGCTAATCAGCCCCAGCATTTT.

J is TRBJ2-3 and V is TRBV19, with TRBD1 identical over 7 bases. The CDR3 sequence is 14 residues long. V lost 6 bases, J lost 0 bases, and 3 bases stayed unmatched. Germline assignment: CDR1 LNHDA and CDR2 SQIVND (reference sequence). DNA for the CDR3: TGTGCCAGTAGGACGGGACAGAGCACAGATACGCAGTATTTT. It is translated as CASRTGQSTDTQYF.

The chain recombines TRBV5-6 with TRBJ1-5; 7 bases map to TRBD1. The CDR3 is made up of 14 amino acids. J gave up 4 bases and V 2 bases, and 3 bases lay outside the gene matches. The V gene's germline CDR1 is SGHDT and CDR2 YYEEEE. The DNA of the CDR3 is TGTGCCAGCAGCTTCGGGACAGCTAATCAGCCCCAGCATTTT. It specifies CASSFGTANQPQHF.

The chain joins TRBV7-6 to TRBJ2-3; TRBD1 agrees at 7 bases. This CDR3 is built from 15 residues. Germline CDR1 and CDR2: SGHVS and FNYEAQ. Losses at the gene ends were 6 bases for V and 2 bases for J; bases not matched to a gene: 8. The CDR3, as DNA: TGTGCCAGCAGTTCTCCCGACAGGGACACAGATACGCAGTATTTT. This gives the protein CASSSPDRDTDTQYF.

Here the CDR3 DNA reads TGTGCCAGCAGCCCGACCCCGCGGGGGCGCGATCAGTTCTTC. Translation gives CASSPTPRGRDQFF. V usage is TRBV5-6 and J usage is TRBJ2-1, with D maybe TRBD2 (7 bases). Germline V gene data show CDR1 as SGHDT and CDR2 as YYEEEE. CDR3 size: 14 residues. V lost 4 bases, J lost 13 bases, and 21 bases lay in between.

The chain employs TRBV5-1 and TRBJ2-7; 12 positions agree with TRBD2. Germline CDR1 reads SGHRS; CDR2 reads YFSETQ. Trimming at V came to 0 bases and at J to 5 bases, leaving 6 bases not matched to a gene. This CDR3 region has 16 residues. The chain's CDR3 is CASSLGGLAGFNEQYF. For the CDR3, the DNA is TGCGCCAGCAGCTTGGGAGGACTAGCGGGGTTCAACGAGCAGTACTTC.

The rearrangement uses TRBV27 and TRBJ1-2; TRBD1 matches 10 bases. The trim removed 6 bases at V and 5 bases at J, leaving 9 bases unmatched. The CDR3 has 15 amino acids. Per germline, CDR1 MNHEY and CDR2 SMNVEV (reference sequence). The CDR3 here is CASSPPGTGVYGYTF. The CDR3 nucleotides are TGTGCCAGCAGCCCCCCCGGGACAGGGGTTTATGGCTACACCTTC.

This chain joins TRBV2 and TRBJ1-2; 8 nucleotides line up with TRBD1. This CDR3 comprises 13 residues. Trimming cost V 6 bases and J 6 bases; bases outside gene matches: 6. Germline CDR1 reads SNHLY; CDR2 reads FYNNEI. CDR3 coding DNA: TGTGCCAGCAGCGCCGACAGGGGTAATGGCTACACCTTC. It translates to CASSADRGNGYTF.

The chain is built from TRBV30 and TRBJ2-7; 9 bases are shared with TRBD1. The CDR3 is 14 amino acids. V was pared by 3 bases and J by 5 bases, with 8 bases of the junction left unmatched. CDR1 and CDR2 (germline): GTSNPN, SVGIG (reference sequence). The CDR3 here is CAWRADRGSNEQYF. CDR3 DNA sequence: TGTGCCTGGAGAGCTGACAGGGGGTCAAACGAGCAGTACTTC.

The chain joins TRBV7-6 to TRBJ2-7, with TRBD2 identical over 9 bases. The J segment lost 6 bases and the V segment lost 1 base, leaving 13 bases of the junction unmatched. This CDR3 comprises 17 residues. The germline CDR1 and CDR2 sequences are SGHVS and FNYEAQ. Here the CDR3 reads CASSLGYGGGAYSEQYF. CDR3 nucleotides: TGTGCCAGCAGCTTAGGATACGGCGGGGGGGCGTATTCCGAGCAGTACTTC.

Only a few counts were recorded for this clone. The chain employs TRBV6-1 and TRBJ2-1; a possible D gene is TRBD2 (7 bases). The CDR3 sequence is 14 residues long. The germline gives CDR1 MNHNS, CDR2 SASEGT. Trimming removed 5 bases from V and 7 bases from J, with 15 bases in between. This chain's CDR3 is CASSITQGGNEQFF. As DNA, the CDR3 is TGTGCCAGCAGTATCACACAGGGAGGGAATGAGCAGTTCTTC.

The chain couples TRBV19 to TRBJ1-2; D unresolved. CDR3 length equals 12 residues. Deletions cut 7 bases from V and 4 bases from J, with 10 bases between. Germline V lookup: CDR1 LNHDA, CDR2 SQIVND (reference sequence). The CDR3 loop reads CASTGQVYGYTF. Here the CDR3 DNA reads TGTGCCAGTACCGGTCAGGTCTATGGCTACACCTTC.

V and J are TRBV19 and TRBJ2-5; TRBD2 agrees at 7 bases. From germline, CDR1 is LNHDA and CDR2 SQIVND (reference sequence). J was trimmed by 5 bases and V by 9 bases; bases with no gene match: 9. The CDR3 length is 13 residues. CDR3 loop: CASGVAGVETQYF. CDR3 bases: TGTGCCAGCGGCGTGGCGGGAGTGGAGACCCAGTACTTC.

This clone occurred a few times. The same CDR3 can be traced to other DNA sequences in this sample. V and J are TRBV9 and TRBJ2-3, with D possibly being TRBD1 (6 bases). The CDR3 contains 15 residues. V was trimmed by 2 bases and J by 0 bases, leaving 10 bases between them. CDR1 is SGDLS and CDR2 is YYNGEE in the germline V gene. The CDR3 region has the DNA TGTGCCAGCAGCGTGAGGGGGACAAGCACAGATACGCAGTATTTT. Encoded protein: CASSVRGTSTDTQYF.

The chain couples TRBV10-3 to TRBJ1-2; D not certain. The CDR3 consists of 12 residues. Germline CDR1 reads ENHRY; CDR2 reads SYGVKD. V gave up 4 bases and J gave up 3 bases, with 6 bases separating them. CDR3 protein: CAISAADYGYTF. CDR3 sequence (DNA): TGTGCCATCAGTGCAGCGGACTATGGCTACACCTTC.

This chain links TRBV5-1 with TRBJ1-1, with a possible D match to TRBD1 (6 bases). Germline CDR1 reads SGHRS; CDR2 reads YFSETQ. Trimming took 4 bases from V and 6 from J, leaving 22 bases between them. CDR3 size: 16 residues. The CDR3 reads CASSPSGQGLLSEAFF. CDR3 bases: TGCGCCAGCAGCCCCTCGGGGCAGGGGCTCCTGTCTGAAGCTTTCTTT.

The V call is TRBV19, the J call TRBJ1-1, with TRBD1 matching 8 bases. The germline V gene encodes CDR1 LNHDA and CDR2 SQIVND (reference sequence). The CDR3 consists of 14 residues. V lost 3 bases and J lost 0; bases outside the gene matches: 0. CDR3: CASSIRGLNTEAFF. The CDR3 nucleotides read TGTGCCAGTAGTATCAGGGGGCTGAACACTGAAGCTTTCTTT. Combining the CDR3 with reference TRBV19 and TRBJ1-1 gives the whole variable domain DGGITQSPKYLFRKEGQNVTLSCEQNLNHDAMYWYRQDPGQGLRLIYYSQIVNDFQKGDIAEGYSVSREKKESFPLTVTSAQKNPTAFYLCASSIRGLNTEAFFGQGTRLTVV.

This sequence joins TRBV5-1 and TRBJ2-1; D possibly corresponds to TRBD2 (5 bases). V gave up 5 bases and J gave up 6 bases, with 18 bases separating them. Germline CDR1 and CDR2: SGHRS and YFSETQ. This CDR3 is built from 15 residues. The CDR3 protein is CASRTIARDANEQFF. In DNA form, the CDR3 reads TGCGCCAGCAGGACAATAGCGAGAGATGCCAATGAGCAGTTCTTC. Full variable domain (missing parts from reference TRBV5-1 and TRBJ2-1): KAGVTQTPRYLIKTRGQQVTLSCSPISGHRSVSWYQQTPGQGLQFLFEYFSETQRNKGNFPGRFSGRQFSNSRSEMNVSTLELGDSALYLCASRTIARDANEQFFGPGTRLTVL.

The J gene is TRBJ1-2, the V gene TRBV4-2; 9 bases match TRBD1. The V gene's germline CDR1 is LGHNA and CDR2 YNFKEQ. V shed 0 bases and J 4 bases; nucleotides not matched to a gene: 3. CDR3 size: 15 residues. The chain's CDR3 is CASSQDRGQGYGYTF. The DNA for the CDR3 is TGTGCCAGCAGCCAAGATCGGGGACAGGGCTATGGCTACACCTTC.

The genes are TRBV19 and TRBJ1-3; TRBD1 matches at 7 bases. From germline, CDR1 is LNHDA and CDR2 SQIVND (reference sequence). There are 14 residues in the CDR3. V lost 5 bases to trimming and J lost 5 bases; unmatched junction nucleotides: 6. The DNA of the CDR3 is TGTGCCAGTAGTTTTGACAGGGCAAGAAACACCATATATTTT. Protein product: CASSFDRARNTIYF.

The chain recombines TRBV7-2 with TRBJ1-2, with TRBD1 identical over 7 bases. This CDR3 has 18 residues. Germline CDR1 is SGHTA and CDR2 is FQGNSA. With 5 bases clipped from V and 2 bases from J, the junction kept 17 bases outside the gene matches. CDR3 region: CASSPTGSGGALNYGYTF. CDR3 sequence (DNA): TGTGCCAGCAGCCCGACTGGCTCAGGGGGAGCTCTGAACTATGGCTACACCTTC.